One and the same sample provided the 3 T cell receptor beta chains below, sequenced in a study of T cell responses to AZD1222 COVID-19 vaccine. The method was immunoSEQ multiplex PCR; TCRdb's version includes in-frame clones alone and lacks a portion of them. The sample includes under 150,000 clones, about 93% of them seen just once. Sequencing used peripheral blood, obtained on day 0 of AZD1222 vaccination. These receptors all stem from an adult in good health.

The chain employs TRBV7-3 and TRBJ1-2; 11 positions agree with TRBD1. The germline V gene has CDR1 SGHTA and CDR2 FQGTGA. This CDR3 contains 14 residues. The V and J ends lost 4 bases and 6 bases, in that order; junction bases with no gene match: 4. CDR3 nucleotide sequence: TGTGCCAGCAGCTCACCGGACAGGGGGCATGGCTACACCTTC. The encoded protein is CASSSPDRGHGYTF.

This rearrangement joins TRBV13 to TRBJ1-2; 10 positions match TRBD1. This CDR3 contains 14 residues. Trimming removed 9 bases from V and 6 bases from J; junction bases left unmatched: 10. Germline V gene lookup returns CDR1 PRHDT and CDR2 FYEKMQ (reference sequence). The CDR3 DNA sequence: TGTGCCAGTGCTCACAGGGGGACAGGGGATGGCTACACCTTC. Its translation: CASAHRGTGDGYTF.

This chain links TRBV7-9 with TRBJ2-5; D could derive from TRBD1 or TRBD2 (5 bases each). Trimming took 6 bases from V and 3 from J, leaving 14 bases between them. The CDR3 length is 14 residues. From germline, CDR1 is SEHNR and CDR2 FQNEAQ (reference sequence). The CDR3 loop is CASRFYGTEETQYF. CDR3 coding DNA: TGTGCCAGCAGATTTTACGGGACGGAAGAGACCCAGTACTTC.